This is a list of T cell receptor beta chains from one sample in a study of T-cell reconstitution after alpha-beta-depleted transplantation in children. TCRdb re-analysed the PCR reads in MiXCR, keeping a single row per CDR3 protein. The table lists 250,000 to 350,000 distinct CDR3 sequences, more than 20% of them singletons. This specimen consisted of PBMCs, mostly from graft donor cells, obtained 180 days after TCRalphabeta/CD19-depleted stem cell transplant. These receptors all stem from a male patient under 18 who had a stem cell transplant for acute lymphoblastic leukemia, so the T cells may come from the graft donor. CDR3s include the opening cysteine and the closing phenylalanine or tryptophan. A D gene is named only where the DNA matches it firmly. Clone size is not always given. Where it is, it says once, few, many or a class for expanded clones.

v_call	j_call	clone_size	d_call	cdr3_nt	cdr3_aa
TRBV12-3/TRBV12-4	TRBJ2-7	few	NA	TGTGCCAGCAAATTCAGTGTCACAGGCTCTACCGAGCAGTACTTC	CASKFSVTGSTEQYF
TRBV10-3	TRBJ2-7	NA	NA	TGTGCCATCAGTGAGGAGGCGGGTTCGTCGAGCGAGCAGTACTTC	CAISEEAGSSSEQYF
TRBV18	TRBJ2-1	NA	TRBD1	TGTGCCAGCTCACCACCGGGACAGGGGGCCTGGTTAGCAGACAATGAGCAGTTCTTC	CASSPPGQGAWLADNEQFF
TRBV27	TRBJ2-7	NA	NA	TGTGCCAGCAGTTTATCCCTTACCGATGCGTTTACCTACGAGCAGTACTTC	CASSLSLTDAFTYEQYF
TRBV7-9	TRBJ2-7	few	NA	TGTGCCAGCGGCGAAAGCTCCTACGAGCAGTACTTC	CASGESSYEQYF
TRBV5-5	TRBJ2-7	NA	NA	TGTGCCAGCAGCTTGGATGGCTTCAACTACGAGCAGTACTTC	CASSLDGFNYEQYF
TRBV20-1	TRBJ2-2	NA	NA	TGCAGTGCTAGAGATGTAAAAAGGGCCCCACTAGTCCCCAACACCGGGGAGCTGTTTTTT	CSARDVKRAPLVPNTGELFF
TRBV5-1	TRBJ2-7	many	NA	TGCGCCAGCAGCTACCGGGACTTTCGCTACGAGCAGTACTTC	CASSYRDFRYEQYF
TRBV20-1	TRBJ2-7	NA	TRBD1	TGCAGTGCCCCGGGACAGGGGGCCTACGAGCAGTACTTC	CSAPGQGAYEQYF
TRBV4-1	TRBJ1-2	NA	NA	TGCGCCAGCAGCCAAGATCGGGGGGCCCTCTATGGCTACACCTTC	CASSQDRGALYGYTF
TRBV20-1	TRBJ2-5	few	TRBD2	TGCAGTGTTCCGGGACTAGCGGGACGCTCCGAACAAGAGACCCAGTACTTC	CSVPGLAGRSEQETQYF
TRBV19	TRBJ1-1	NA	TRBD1	TGTGCCAGTAGTCCTCGACAGGGGATAAACACTGAAGCTTTCTTT	CASSPRQGINTEAFF
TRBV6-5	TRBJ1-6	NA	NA	TGTGCCAGCAGTTTTTTACGGGACATCAATTCACCCCTCCACTTT	CASSFLRDINSPLHF
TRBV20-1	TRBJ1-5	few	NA	TGCAGTGCTAGAGATTACGCCTATAGCAATCAGCCCCAGCATTTT	CSARDYAYSNQPQHF
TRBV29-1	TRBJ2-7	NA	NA	TGCAGCGGCCTTAGACAGTCCTACGAGCAGTACTTC	CSGLRQSYEQYF
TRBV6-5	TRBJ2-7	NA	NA	TGTGCCAGCAGTTTCGGGTCATCTAGCTACGAGCAGTACTTC	CASSFGSSSYEQYF
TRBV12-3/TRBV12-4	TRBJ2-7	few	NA	TGTGCCAGCAGTTTTCAGGGACGTACACTTGAGCAGTACTTC	CASSFQGRTLEQYF
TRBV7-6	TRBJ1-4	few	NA	TGTGCCAGCAGCTCGCTACAGGGAAACGGAAAACTGTTTTTT	CASSSLQGNGKLFF
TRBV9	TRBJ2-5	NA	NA	TGTGCCAGCAGCGGTTTAGGACGGGTGACCCAGTACTTC	CASSGLGRVTQYF
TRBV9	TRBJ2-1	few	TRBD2	TGTGCCAGCAGCTACGGGAGGGCCTCCTACAATGAGCAGTTCTTC	CASSYGRASYNEQFF
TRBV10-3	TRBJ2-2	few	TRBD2	TGTGCCATCAGGGGACTAGCGGACACCGGGGAGCTGTTTTTT	CAIRGLADTGELFF
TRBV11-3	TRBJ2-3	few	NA	TGTGCCAGTCGGGGGTCAGGAGATACGCAGTATTTT	CASRGSGDTQYF
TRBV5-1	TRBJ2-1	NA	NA	TGCGCCAGCGGTGAAGTCTTACACAATGAGCAGTTCTTC	CASGEVLHNEQFF
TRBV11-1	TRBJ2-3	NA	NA	TGTGCCAGCAGCCCAGGGTTCCGGAGCACAGATACGCAGTATTTT	CASSPGFRSTDTQYF
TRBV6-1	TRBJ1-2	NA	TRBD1	TGTGCCAGCGGCGGGACAGGGACCAACTATGGCTACACCTTC	CASGGTGTNYGYTF
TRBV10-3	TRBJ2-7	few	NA	TGTGCCATCAGTGAGTCGACCGGCAGCGGCGAGCAGTACTTC	CAISESTGSGEQYF
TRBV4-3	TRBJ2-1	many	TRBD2	TGCGCCAGCAGCCAAGAAGCTAGCGGGTACAATGAGCAGTTCTTC	CASSQEASGYNEQFF
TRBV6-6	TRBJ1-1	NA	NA	TGTGCCAGCCAAGGGGGGGTTGAAGCTTTCTTT	CASQGGVEAFF
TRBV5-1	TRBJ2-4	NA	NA	TGCGCCAGCAGCTTGGCAGGTTCTGCGGCCAAAAACATTCAGTACTTC	CASSLAGSAAKNIQYF
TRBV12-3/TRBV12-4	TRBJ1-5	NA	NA	TGTGCCAGCAGTGGCGGGAGACACGGCAATCAGCCCCAGCATTTT	CASSGGRHGNQPQHF
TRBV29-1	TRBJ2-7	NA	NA	TGCAGCGTTGAAGGGGGCACACCCTACGAGCAGTACTTC	CSVEGGTPYEQYF
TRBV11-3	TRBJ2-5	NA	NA	TGTGCCAGCAGCTTAGCCAGGGATGGGCCTCAAGAGACCCAGTACTTC	CASSLARDGPQETQYF
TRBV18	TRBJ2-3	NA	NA	TGTGCCAGCTCAGAACAGTCGGGGGATACGCAGTATTTT	CASSEQSGDTQYF
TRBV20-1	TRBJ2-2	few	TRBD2	TGCAGTGCTCGGGAGGGCGCCGGGGAGCTGTTTTTT	CSAREGAGELFF
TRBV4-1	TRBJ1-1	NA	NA	TGCGCCAGCAGCCAAGATTGGGGGGACACTGAAGCTTTCTTT	CASSQDWGDTEAFF
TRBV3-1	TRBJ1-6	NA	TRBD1	TGTGCCAGCAGCCAGACAGGGACGGTCTCACCCCTCCACTTT	CASSQTGTVSPLHF
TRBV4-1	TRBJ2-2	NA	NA	TGCGCCAGCAGCCAAGACGGTTCACCCGGGGGGCTGTTTTTT	CASSQDGSPGGLFF
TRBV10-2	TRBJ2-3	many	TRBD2	TGCGCCAGCAGCAGACTAGCGGGAACAGATACGCAGTATTTT	CASSRLAGTDTQYF
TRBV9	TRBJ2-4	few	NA	TGTGCACTACTAAAGGACTACCGAATCCTAGCCAAAAACATTCAGTACTTC	CALLKDYRILAKNIQYF
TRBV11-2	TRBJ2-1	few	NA	TGTGCCAGCAGGGCGCAGTACAATGAGCAGTTCTTC	CASRAQYNEQFF
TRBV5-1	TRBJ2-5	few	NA	TGCGCCAGCATGGTGGGAACAGGCCCCGGAGGGACCCAGTACTTC	CASMVGTGPGGTQYF
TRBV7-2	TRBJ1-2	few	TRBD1	TGTGCCAGCAGCTTAGGGGGGACAGGGGGACTTGGCTACACCTTC	CASSLGGTGGLGYTF
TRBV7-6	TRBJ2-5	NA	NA	TGTGCCAGCAGCTTCAGGGAGGCGATTGTGGAGACCCAGTACTTC	CASSFREAIVETQYF
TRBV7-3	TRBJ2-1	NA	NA	TGTGCCAGCAGCCCTCAGATCAGGACGATCAATGAGCAGTTCTTC	CASSPQIRTINEQFF
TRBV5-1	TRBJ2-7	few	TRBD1	TGCGCCAGCAGCATACAGGGGGCAGGGCCCTCCTACGAGCAGTACTTC	CASSIQGAGPSYEQYF
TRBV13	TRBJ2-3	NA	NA	TGTGCCAGCAGCCGTTTGGGATCGGCCTTCAGCACAGATACGCAGTATTTT	CASSRLGSAFSTDTQYF
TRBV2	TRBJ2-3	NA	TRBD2	TGTGCCAGCAGACGACTAGCCCGCCCAGATACGCAGTATTTT	CASRRLARPDTQYF
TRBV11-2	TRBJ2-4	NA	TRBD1	TGTGCCAGCACCGTTACGACAGGGGTGGTTTCTAGCGAAAACATTCAGTACTTC	CASTVTTGVVSSENIQYF
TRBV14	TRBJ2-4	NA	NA	TGTGCCAGCAGCCAAGCCAAGGTTCCACTAGCCAAAAACATTCAGTACTTC	CASSQAKVPLAKNIQYF
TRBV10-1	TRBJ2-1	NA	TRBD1	TGCGCCAGCAGGCCGGGACAGGACTACAATGAGCAGTTCTTC	CASRPGQDYNEQFF
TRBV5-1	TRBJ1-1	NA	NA	TGCGCCAGCAGCTTGGTGTCGGCAGGGGAGGCTTTCTTT	CASSLVSAGEAFF
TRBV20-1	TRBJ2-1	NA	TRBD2	TGCAGTGCTAGAGCAGGTGCTAGCGGGAGGGTCTACAATGAGCAGTTCTTC	CSARAGASGRVYNEQFF